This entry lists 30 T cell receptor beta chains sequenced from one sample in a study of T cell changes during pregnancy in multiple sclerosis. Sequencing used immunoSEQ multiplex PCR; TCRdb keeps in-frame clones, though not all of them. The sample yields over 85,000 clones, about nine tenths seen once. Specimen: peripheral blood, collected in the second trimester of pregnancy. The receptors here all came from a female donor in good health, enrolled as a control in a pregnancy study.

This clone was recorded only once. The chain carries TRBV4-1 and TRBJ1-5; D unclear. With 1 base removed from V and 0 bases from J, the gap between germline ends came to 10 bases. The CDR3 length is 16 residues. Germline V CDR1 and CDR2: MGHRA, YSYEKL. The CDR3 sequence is CASSQGRAYSNQPQHF. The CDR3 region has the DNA TGCGCCAGCAGCCAAGGGCGGGCTTATAGCAATCAGCCCCAGCATTTT.

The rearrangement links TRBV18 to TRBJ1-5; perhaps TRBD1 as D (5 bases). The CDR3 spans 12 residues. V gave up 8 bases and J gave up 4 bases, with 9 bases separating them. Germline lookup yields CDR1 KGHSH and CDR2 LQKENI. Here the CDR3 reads CASGRTNQPQHF. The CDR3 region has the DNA TGTGCCAGCGGACGGACAAATCAGCCCCAGCATTTT.

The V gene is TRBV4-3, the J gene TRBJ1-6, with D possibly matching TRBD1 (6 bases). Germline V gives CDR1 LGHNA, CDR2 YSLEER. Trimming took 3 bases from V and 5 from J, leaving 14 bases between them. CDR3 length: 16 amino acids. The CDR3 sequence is CASSHPPGHNNSPLHF. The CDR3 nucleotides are TGCGCCAGCAGCCATCCACCGGGACACAATAATTCACCCCTCCACTTT.

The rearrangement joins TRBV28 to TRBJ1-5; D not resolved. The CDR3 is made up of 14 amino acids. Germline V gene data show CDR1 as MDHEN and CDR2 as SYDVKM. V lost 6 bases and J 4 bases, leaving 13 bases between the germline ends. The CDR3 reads CASSPAGINQPQHF. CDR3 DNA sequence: TGTGCCAGCAGCCCGGCGGGGATTAATCAGCCCCAGCATTTT.

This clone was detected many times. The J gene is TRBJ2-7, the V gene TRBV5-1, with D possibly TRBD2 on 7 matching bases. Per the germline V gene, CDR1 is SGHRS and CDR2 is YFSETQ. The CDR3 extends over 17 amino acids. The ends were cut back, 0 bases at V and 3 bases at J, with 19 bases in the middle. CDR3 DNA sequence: TGCGCCAGCAGCTTGGTGGGGGGGGCAGTAGGGGTCTACGAGCAGTACTTC. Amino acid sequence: CASSLVGGAVGVYEQYF.

The CDR3 bases are TGCGCCAGCAGCCAAACCTCCCAGGTCTCTGGTAATTCACCCCTCCACTTT. It is translated as CASSQTSQVSGNSPLHF. The V gene is TRBV4-1, the J gene TRBJ1-6; D is unclear. CDR1 is MGHRA, CDR2 YSYEKL, per germline. V lost 2 bases and J 6 bases, leaving 17 bases between the germline ends. The CDR3 has 17 residues.

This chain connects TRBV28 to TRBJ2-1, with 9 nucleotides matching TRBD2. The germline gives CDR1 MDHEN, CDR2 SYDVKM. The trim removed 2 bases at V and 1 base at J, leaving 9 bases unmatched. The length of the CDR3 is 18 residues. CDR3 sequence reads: CASSLRGSGSYSYNEQFF. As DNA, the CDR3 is TGTGCCAGCAGTTTAAGAGGTAGCGGGAGTTATTCCTACAATGAGCAGTTCTTC.

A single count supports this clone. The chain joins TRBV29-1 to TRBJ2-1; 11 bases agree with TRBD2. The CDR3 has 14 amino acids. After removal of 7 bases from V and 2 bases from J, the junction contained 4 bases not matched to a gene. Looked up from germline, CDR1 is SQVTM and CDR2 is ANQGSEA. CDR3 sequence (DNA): TGCAGCGGGGAGGGACTAGCGGCCTACAATGAGCAGTTCTTC. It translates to CSGEGLAAYNEQFF.

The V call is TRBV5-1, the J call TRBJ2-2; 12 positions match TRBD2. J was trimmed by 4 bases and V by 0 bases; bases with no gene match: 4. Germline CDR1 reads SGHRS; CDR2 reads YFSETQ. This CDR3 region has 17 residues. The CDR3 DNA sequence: TGCGCCAGCAGCTTGGGCGGACTAGCGGGACCCACCGGGGAGCTGTTTTTT. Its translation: CASSLGGLAGPTGELFF.

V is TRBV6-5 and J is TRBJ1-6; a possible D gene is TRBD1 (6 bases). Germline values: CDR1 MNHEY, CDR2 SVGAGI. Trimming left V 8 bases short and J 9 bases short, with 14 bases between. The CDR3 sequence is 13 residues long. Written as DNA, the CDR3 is TGTGCCAGCGGAACAGGGTTAGGTTCACCCCTCCACTTT. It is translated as CASGTGLGSPLHF.

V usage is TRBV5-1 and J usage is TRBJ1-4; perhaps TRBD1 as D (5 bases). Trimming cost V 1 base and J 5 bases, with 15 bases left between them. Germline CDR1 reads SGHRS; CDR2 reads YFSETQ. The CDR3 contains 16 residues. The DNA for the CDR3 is TGCGCCAGCAGCTTGTCTATGGGAGGGGTAAATGAAAAACTGTTTTTT. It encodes CASSLSMGGVNEKLFF.

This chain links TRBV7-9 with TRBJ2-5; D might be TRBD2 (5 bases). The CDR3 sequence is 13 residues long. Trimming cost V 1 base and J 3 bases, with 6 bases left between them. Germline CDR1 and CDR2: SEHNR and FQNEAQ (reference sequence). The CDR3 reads CASSLGGKETQYF. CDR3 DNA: TGTGCCAGCAGCTTAGGAGGGAAAGAGACCCAGTACTTC.

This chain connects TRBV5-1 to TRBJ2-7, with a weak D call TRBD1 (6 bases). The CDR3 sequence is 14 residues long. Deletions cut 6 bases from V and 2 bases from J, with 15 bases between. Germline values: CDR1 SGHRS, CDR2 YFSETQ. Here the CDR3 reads CASKTNTGPYEQYF. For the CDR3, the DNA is TGCGCCAGCAAGACCAATACAGGGCCCTACGAGCAGTACTTC. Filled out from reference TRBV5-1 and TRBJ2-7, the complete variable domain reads KAGVTQTPRYLIKTRGQQVTLSCSPISGHRSVSWYQQTPGQGLQFLFEYFSETQRNKGNFPGRFSGRQFSNSRSEMNVSTLELGDSALYLCASKTNTGPYEQYFGPGTRLTVT.

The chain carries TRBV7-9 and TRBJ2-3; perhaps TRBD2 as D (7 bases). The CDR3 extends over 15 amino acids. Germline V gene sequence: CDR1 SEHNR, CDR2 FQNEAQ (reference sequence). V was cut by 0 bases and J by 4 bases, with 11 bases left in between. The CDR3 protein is CASSLAQGRADTQYF. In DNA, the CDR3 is TGTGCCAGCAGCTTAGCCCAGGGGAGGGCAGATACGCAGTATTTT.

For the CDR3, the DNA is TGTGCCAGCAACCGGGACAGCTCCTACGAGCAGTACTTC. This codes for CASNRDSSYEQYF. J is TRBJ2-7 and V is TRBV2; 7 bases are a match to TRBD1. The germline CDR1 and CDR2 sequences are SNHLY and FYNNEI. The CDR3 is 13 residues long. With V trimmed by 7 bases and J by 0 bases, 3 bases remained unmatched. Drawing the rest from reference TRBV2 and TRBJ2-7, the complete variable domain is EPEVTQTPSHQVTQMGQEVILRCVPISNHLYFYWYRQILGQKVEFLVSFYNNEISEKSEIFDDQFSVERPDGSNFTLKIRSTKLEDSAMYFCASNRDSSYEQYFGPGTRLTVT.

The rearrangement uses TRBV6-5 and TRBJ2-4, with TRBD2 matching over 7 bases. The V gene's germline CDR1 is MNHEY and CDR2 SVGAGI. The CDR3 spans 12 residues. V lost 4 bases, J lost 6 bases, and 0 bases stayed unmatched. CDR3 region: CASSWGGNIQYF. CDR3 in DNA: TGTGCCAGCAGTTGGGGGGGAAACATTCAGTACTTC.

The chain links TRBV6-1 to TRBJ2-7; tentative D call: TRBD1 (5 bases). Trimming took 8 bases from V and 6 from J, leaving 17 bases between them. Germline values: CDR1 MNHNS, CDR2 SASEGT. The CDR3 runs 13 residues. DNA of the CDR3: TGTGCCAGCCGATTGTCAGGGTTGGTCGAGCAGTACTTC. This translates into CASRLSGLVEQYF.

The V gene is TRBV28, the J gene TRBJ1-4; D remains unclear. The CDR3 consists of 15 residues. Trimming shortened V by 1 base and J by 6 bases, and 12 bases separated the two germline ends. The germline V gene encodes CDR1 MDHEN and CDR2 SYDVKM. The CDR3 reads CASSLLAGSDEKLFF. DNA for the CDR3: TGTGCCAGCAGTTTATTAGCGGGGAGCGATGAAAAACTGTTTTTT. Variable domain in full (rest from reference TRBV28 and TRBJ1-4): DVKVTQSSRYLVKRTGEKVFLECVQDMDHENMFWYRQDPGLGLRLIYFSYDVKMKEKGDIPEGYSVSREKKERFSLILESASTNQTSMYLCASSLLAGSDEKLFFGSGTQLSVL.

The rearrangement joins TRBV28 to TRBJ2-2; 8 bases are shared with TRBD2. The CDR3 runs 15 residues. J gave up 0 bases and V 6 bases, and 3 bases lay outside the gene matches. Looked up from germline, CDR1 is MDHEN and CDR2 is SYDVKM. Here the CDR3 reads CASRLAGSNTGELFF. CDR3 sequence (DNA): TGTGCCAGCAGGTTAGCGGGATCGAACACCGGGGAGCTGTTTTTT.

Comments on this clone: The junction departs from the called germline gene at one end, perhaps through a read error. This CDR3 reads CAISGTGGIMNAEAFF. CDR3 in DNA: TGTGCCATCAGTGGGACAGGGGGCATAATGAACGCTGAAGCTTTCTTT. V usage is TRBV10-3 and J usage is TRBJ1-1, with TRBD1 identical over 11 bases. Per the germline V gene, CDR1 is ENHRY and CDR2 is SYGVKD. The CDR3 is 16 amino acids.

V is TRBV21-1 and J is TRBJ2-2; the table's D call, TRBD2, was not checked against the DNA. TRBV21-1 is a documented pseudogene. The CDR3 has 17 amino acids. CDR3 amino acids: CASSCGERGEDTGELFF. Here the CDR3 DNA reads TGTGCCAGCAGCTGTGGAGAACGGGGGGAAGACACCGGGGAGCTGTTTTTT.

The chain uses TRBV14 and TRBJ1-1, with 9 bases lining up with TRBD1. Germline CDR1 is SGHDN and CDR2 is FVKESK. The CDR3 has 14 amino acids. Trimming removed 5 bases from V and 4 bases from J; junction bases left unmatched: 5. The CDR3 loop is CASSVQGAGTEAFF. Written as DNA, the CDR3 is TGTGCCAGCAGCGTACAGGGGGCCGGCACTGAAGCTTTCTTT.

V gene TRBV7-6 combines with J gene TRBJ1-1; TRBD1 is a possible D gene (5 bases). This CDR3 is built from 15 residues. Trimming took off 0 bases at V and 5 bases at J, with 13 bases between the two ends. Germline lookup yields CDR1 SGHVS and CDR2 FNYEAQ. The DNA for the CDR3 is TGTGCCAGCAGCTTAGCGGGGGGTGGGGTGACTGAAGCTTTCTTT. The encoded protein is CASSLAGGGVTEAFF. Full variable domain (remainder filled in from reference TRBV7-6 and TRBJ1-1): GAGVSQSPRYKVTKRGQDVALRCDPISGHVSLYWYRQALGQGPEFLTYFNYEAQQDKSGLPNDRFSAERPEGSISTLTIQRTEQRDSAMYRCASSLAGGGVTEAFFGQGTRLTVV.

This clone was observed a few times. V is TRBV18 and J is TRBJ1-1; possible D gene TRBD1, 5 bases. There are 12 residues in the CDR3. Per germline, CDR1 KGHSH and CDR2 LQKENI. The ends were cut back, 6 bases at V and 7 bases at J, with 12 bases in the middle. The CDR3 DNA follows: TGTGCCAGCTCGGAACAGGCGAATGAAGCTTTCTTT. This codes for CASSEQANEAFF.

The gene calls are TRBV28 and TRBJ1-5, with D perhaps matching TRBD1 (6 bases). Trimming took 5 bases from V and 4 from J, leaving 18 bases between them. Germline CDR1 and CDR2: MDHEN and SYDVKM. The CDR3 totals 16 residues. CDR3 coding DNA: TGTGCCAGCAGTCCTCTACAGGGTTTCTATAATCAGCCCCAGCATTTT. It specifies CASSPLQGFYNQPQHF.

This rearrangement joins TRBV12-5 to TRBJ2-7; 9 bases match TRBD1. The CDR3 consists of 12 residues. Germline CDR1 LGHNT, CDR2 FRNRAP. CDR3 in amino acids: CAGQGRPYEQYF. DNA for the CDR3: TGTGCCGGACAGGGGCGGCCTTACGAGCAGTACTTC.

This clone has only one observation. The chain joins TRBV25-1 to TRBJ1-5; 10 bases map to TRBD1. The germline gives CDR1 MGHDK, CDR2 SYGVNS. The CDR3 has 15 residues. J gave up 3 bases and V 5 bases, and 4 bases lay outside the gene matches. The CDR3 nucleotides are TGTGCCAGCAGTCCCGGGACAGGGGACAATCAGCCCCAGCATTTT. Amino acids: CASSPGTGDNQPQHF.

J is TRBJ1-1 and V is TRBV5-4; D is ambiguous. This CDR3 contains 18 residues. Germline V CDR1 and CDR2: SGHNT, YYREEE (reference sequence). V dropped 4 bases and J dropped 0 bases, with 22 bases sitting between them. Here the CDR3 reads CASSIRRVQPLLNTEAFF. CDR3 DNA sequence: TGTGCCAGCAGCATCCGCCGGGTCCAACCTCTTTTGAACACTGAAGCTTTCTTT.

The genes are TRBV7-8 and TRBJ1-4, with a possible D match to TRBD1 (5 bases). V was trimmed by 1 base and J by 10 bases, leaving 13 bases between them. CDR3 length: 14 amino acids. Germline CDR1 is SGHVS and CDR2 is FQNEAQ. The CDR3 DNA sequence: TGTGCCAGCAGCTTAGATAGGGGACTCGGAAAACTGTTTTTT. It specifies CASSLDRGLGKLFF.

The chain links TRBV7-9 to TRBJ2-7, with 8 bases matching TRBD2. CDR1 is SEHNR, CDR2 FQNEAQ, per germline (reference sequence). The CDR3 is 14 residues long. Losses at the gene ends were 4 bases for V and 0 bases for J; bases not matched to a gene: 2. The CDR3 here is CASSSTSVSYEQYF. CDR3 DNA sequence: TGTGCCAGCAGCTCGACTAGCGTCTCCTACGAGCAGTACTTC.